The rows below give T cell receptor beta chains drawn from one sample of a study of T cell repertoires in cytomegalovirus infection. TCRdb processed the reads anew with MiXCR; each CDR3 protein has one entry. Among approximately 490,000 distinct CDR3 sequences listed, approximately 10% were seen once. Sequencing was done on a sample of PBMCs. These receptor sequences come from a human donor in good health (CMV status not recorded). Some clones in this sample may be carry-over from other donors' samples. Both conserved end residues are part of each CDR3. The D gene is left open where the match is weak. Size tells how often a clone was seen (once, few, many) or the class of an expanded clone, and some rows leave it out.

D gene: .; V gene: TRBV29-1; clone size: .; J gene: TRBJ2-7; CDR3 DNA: TGCAGCGTCGGAGAGGGGGGGCCCGAGCAGTACTTC; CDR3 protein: CSVGEGGPEQYF
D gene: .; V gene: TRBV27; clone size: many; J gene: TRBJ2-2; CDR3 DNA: TGTGCCAGCAGTTTATCTGCCACCGGGGAGCTGTTTTTT; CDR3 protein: CASSLSATGELFF
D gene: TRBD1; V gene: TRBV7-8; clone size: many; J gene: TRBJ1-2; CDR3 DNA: TGTGCCAGCAGCCCCGGACAGGGGTTTGGCTATGGCTACACCTTC; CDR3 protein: CASSPGQGFGYGYTF
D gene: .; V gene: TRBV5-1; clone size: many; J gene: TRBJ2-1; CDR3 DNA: TGCGCCAGCAGCCTCGGAGGTAGCGGCAGCAATGAGCAGTTCTTC; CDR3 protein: CASSLGGSGSNEQFF
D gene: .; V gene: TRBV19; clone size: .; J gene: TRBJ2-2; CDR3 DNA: TGTGCCAGACGAGGACCAGGCCGACCCCAAACGACCGGGGAGCTGTTTTTT; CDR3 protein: CARRGPGRPQTTGELFF
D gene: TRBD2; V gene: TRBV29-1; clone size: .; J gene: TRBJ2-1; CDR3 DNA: TGCAGCGTCTGGCGGTTTGGTAGCGGGGGGGCCTATGAGCAGTTCTTC; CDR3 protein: CSVWRFGSGGAYEQFF
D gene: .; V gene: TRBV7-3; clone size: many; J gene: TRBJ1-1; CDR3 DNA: TGTGCCAGCAGCTTAACGAGGAATGATGAAGCTTTCTTT; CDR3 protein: CASSLTRNDEAFF
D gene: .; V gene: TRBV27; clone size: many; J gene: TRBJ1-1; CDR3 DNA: TGTGCCAGCAGGATCGGGATAAACACTGAAGCTTTCTTT; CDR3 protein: CASRIGINTEAFF
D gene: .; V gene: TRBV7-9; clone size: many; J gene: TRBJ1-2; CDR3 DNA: TGTGCCAGCAGCTTGGGGTATGGGAGGACCGGCGGCTACACCTTC; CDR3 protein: CASSLGYGRTGGYTF
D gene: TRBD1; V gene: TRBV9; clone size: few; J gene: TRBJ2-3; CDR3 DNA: TGTGCCAGCAGCGCCGGCGGGACAGGGGTTACAGATACGCAGTATTTT; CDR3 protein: CASSAGGTGVTDTQYF
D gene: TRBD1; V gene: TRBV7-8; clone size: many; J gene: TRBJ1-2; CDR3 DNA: TGTGCCAGCAGCTTTTGGACAGGGGACTCTAACTATGGCTACACCTTC; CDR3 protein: CASSFWTGDSNYGYTF
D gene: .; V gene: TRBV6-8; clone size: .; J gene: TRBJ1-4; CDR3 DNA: TGTGCCAGCAGTCGTCGGGACATCTCGGGTGAAAAACTGTTTTTT; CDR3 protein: CASSRRDISGEKLFF
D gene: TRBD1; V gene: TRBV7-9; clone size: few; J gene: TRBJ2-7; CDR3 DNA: TGTGCCAGCAGTGGACAGGGGGCCTCCTCCTCCTACGAGCAGTACTTC; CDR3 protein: CASSGQGASSSYEQYF
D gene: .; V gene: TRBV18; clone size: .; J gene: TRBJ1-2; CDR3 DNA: TGTGCCAGCTCACCACCGGCCCCCAAAGACAGGTCTGGCTACACCTTC; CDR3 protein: CASSPPAPKDRSGYTF
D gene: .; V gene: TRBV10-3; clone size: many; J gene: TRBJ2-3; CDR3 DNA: TGTGCCATCAGTGATCGCGACGGGAGTTGGACAGATACGCAGTATTTT; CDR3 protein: CAISDRDGSWTDTQYF
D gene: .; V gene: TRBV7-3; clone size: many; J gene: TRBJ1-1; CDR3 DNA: TGTGCCAGCAGCTTGACCCCGGCGGGAGACACTGAAGCTTTCTTT; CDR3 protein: CASSLTPAGDTEAFF
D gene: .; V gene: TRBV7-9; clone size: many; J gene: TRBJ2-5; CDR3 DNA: TGTGCCAGCAGCTTAGGAAGTTTGGACCAAGAGACCCAGTACTTC; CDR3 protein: CASSLGSLDQETQYF
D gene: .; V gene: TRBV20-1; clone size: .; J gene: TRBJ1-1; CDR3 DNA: TGCAGTGCTAGTAAGCGGTCGAACACTGAAGCTTTCTTT; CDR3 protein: CSASKRSNTEAFF
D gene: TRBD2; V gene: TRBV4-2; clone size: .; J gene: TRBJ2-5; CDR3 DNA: TGTGCCAGCAGCCAAGTAGAATTAGCGGGGGGGCAGGGGGAGACCCAGTACTTC; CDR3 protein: CASSQVELAGGQGETQYF
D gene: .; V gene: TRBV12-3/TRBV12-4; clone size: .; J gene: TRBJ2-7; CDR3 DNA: TGTGCCAGCAGTTTGGCAGGCGGGCAGTACTTC; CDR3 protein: CASSLAGGQYF
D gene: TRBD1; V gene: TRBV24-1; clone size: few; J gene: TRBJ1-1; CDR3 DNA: TGTGCCACCATAGCATGGACAGGGCCGAACACTGAAGCTTTCTTT; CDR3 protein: CATIAWTGPNTEAFF
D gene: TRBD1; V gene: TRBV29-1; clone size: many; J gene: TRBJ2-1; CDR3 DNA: TGCAGCGTTGAAGTTCCAGGACAGGGGGCTTTATATGAGCAGTTCTTC; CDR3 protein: CSVEVPGQGALYEQFF
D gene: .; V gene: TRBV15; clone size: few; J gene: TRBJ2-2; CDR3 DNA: TGTGCCACCGAGACACTAGAGAACACCGGGGAGCTGTTTTTT; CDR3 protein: CATETLENTGELFF
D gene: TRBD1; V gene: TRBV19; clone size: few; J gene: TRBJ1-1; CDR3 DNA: TGTGCCAGTAGTATGGGAAGAGGGGGCGACACTGAAGCTTTCTTT; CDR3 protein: CASSMGRGGDTEAFF
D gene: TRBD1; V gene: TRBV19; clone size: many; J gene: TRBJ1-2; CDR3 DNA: TGTGCCAGTAGCATTGGACAGGGGACCACCTTC; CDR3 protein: CASSIGQGTTF
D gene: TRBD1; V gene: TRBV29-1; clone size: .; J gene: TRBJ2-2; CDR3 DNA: TGCAGCGTTGAACTGCGGGGACAGGGGCACATGGGGGAGCTGTTTTTT; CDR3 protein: CSVELRGQGHMGELFF
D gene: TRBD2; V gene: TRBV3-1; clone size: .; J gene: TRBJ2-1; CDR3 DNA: TGTGCCAGCAGCCAGGCCGGGACTAGCGGAATAAATGAGCAGTTCTTC; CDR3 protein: CASSQAGTSGINEQFF
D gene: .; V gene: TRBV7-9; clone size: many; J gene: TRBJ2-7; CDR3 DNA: TGTGCCAGCAGCGGCCCCTCCGGAGCGGATACCTCATTTTTCTACGAGCAGTACTTC; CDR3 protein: CASSGPSGADTSFFYEQYF
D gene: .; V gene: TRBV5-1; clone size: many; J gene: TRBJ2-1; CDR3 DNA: TGCGCCAGCAGCTTGGCCGGGGCAGTCTCCTACAATGAGCAGTTCTTC; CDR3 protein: CASSLAGAVSYNEQFF
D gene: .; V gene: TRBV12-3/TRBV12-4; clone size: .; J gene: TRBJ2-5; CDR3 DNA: TGTGCCAGCGGCATCATGGCTAGCGCGCAAGAGACCCAGTACTTC; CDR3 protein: CASGIMASAQETQYF
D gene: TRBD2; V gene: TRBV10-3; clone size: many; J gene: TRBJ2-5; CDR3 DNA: TGTGCCATCAGTGAACTAGCGGGAGTTCTGGGGACCCAGTACTTC; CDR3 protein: CAISELAGVLGTQYF
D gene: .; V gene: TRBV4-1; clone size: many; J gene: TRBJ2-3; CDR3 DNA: TGCGCCAGCAGCCAAGAAATCCGCGCAGATACGCAGTATTTT; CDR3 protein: CASSQEIRADTQYF
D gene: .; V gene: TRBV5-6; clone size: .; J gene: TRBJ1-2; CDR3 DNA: TGTGCCAGCAGCCCGGTAGTCGGGACCAACTATGGCTACACCTTC; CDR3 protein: CASSPVVGTNYGYTF
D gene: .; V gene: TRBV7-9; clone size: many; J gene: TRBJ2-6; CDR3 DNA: TGTGCCAGCAGCCCCACGTCAGGTCGGTCCGGGGCCAACGTCCTGACTTTC; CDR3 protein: CASSPTSGRSGANVLTF
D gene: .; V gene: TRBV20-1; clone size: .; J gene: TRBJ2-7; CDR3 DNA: TGCAGTGCTAGTGACAGATCCTACGAGCAGTACTTC; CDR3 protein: CSASDRSYEQYF
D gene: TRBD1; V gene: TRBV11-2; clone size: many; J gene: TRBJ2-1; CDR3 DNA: TGTGCCAGCAGCTCAACCGGGACAGGAGTGTACAATGAGCAGTTCTTC; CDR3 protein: CASSSTGTGVYNEQFF